This T cell receptor (beta chain) is from a study of cytomegalovirus exposure and HLA in healthy donors. PCR employed 60 Vbeta and 13 Jbeta primers. Generated by immunoSEQ multiplex PCR, the TCRdb table keeps only in-frame clones and is missing some. The profile shows under 200,000 clones, more than 80% of them singletons. For this clone: The antigen remains unidentified.

Notes on the study in general: A later analysis found common viral pathogens apparently linked to several of the most significant clusters. Most TCRs appeared rarely, but some public TCRs recurred in many donors. A list of roughly 160 TCR beta chains associated with cytomegalovirus was given.

The sequenced material came from PBMCs. The receptor's source is a young woman in good health and CMV-seronegative.

The CDR3 DNA reads TGCAGTGCTAGAGTTGCCGGGCCCCTCCACTTT. Translation gives CSARVAGPLHF. The rearrangement joins TRBV20-1 to TRBJ1-6, with D unclear. CDR3 length equals 11 residues. Germline CDR1 is DFQATT and CDR2 is SNEGSKA (reference sequence). Trimming took 1 base from V and 13 from J, leaving 8 bases between them.